This passage covers 30 T cell receptor beta chains from one sample sequenced in a study of response to subunit inactivated influenza vaccine. TCRdb used MiXCR to reprocess the RT-PCR reads, holding one entry per CDR3 protein. Of some 550,000 distinct CDR3 sequences in the sample, roughly 25% were seen once. These data also formed part of another study, on T cells expressing NK-cell markers. That paper states: TCR beta cDNA was made by 5'RACE template switching with UMIs.

The specimen was CD4+ T cells sorted from PBMCs, collected about 13 days after vaccination. All receptors derive from a man aged 50-59 years who received an inactivated influenza vaccine.

This sequence joins TRBV7-2 and TRBJ1-5; D might be TRBD1 (6 bases). The ends were cut back, 4 bases at V and 6 bases at J, with 19 bases in the middle. CDR3 length: 16 residues. Germline V gives CDR1 SGHTA, CDR2 FQGNSA. The CDR3, as DNA: TGTGCCAGCAGCTCCGGATCTCAGGGGCCCTTTCAGCCCCAGCATTTT. Translating gives CASSSGSQGPFQPQHF.

At least ten counts were recorded for this clonotype. The rearrangement links TRBV28 to TRBJ2-1, with D possibly TRBD2 on 6 matching bases. Between the trimmed V and J ends, which lost 8 bases and 5 bases, there was a span of 13 bases. The CDR3 sequence is 13 residues long. Germline lookup yields CDR1 MDHEN and CDR2 SYDVKM. The CDR3 nucleotides are TGTGCCAGCGCACCGGGACTCAACAATGAGCAGTTCTTC. Translated, it gives CASAPGLNNEQFF.

The genes are TRBV11-3 and TRBJ2-3; 14 bases fit TRBD2. CDR1 is SGHNT and CDR2 is YENEEA in the germline V gene. Trimming took 3 bases from V and 5 from J; bases not matched to a gene: 7. CDR3 length equals 17 residues. The CDR3 DNA is TGTGCCAGCAGCTTTGGGACTAGCGGGAGCGGGGGAGATACGCAGTATTTT. As protein: CASSFGTSGSGGDTQYF.

This chain uses TRBV10-3 with TRBJ1-1, with a tentative D call TRBD1 (5 bases). Germline V gene lookup returns CDR1 ENHRY and CDR2 SYGVKD. V gave up 0 bases and J gave up 6 bases, with 14 bases separating them. This CDR3 has 15 residues. The CDR3 spells CAISESGRDGPEAFF. Here the CDR3 DNA reads TGTGCCATCAGTGAGTCCGGCAGGGACGGCCCTGAAGCTTTCTTT.

The rearrangement joins TRBV10-3 to TRBJ2-7; D might be TRBD1 or TRBD2, each matching 7 bases. Per germline, CDR1 ENHRY and CDR2 SYGVKD. The CDR3 sequence is 13 residues long. Trimming removed 6 bases at V and 2 bases at J, with 11 bases between. The DNA for the CDR3 is TGTGCCATCAGCAGGGGGGGGACCTACGAGCAGTACTTC. This codes for CAISRGGTYEQYF.

This clonotype showed up just a few times. The J gene is TRBJ2-7, the V gene TRBV5-1, with TRBD1 matching over 7 bases. CDR3 length equals 15 residues. Germline loops: CDR1 SGHRS, CDR2 YFSETQ. Trimming at V came to 4 bases and at J to 0 bases, leaving 7 bases not matched to a gene. The CDR3 sequence: CASSLTGQFSYEQYF. CDR3 sequence (DNA): TGCGCCAGCAGCCTAACGGGACAGTTCTCCTACGAGCAGTACTTC.

V gene TRBV6-2 or TRBV6-3 combines with J gene TRBJ2-1; D gene uncertain. The CDR3 consists of 11 residues. Trimming took off 6 bases at V and 11 bases at J, with 11 bases between the two ends. CDR1 MNHEY and CDR2 SVGEGT come from the germline V gene. CDR3: CASRYGPQQFF. CDR3 DNA sequence: TGTGCCAGCAGGTACGGGCCCCAGCAGTTCTTC.

This clonotype appeared a few times. The chain has TRBV2 and TRBJ1-5; unclear D gene. The CDR3 has 11 amino acids. Trimming cost V 6 bases and J 11 bases, with 11 bases left between them. Germline CDR1 reads SNHLY; CDR2 reads FYNNEI. CDR3: CASSAIGSQHF. For the CDR3, the DNA is TGTGCCAGCAGCGCGATCGGGTCCCAGCATTTT.

This clonotype was detected a few times. The chain combines TRBV7-9 with TRBJ2-4; D uncertain. The CDR3 is 13 residues long. V lost 6 bases, J lost 4 bases, and 10 bases lay in between. The V gene's germline CDR1 is SEHNR and CDR2 FQNEAQ (reference sequence). CDR3 nucleotide sequence: TGTGCCAGCAGTGGGCAGGAGAAAAACATTCAGTACTTC. This sequence encodes CASSGQEKNIQYF. Filled out from reference TRBV7-9 and TRBJ2-4, the complete variable domain reads DTGVSQNPRHKITKRGQNVTFRCDPISEHNRLYWYRQTLGQGPEFLTYFQNEAQLEKSRLLSDRFSAERPKGSFSTLEIQRTEQGDSAMYLCASSGQEKNIQYFGAGTRLSVL.

This chain connects TRBV7-9 to TRBJ2-3, with D possibly matching TRBD2 (6 bases). The CDR3 is 16 residues long. CDR1 is SEHNR, CDR2 FQNEAQ, per germline (reference sequence). V was pared by 5 bases and J by 1 base, with 16 bases between. The CDR3 nucleotides read TGTGCCAGCAGCCCTGGAGGGGTGTATGGCACAGATACGCAGTATTTT. It yields the protein CASSPGGVYGTDTQYF. The full variable domain, with the rest looked up from reference TRBV7-9 and TRBJ2-3, is DTGVSQNPRHKITKRGQNVTFRCDPISEHNRLYWYRQTLGQGPEFLTYFQNEAQLEKSRLLSDRFSAERPKGSFSTLEIQRTEQGDSAMYLCASSPGGVYGTDTQYFGPGTRLTVL.

This clonotype was seen a handful of times. V and J are TRBV12-3 or TRBV12-4 and TRBJ2-1; 13 bases map to TRBD2. The junction had 10 bases not matched to a gene; V was cut back by 5 bases and J by 12 bases. This CDR3 contains 15 residues. This chain's CDR3 is CASSETGTSGAGQFF. The CDR3, as DNA: TGTGCCAGCAGTGAAACCGGGACTAGCGGGGCAGGGCAGTTCTTC.

CDR3: CASSDLRGRASYEQYF. As DNA, the CDR3 is TGTGCCAGCAGTGACCTTCGGGGCAGAGCGTCCTACGAGCAGTACTTC. The J gene is TRBJ2-7, the V gene TRBV6-7; tentatively, D is TRBD1 or TRBD2 (5 bases each). Being an ORF, TRBV6-7 has a function that is uncertain. Trimming pared 5 bases from V and 1 base from J, leaving 18 bases between. The CDR3 has 16 amino acids.

The table lists this clonotype with a few counts. The genes are TRBV12-3 or TRBV12-4 and TRBJ2-7; TRBD1 matches 10 bases. The CDR3 is made up of 14 amino acids. Unmatched junction bases numbered 6, after V lost 3 bases and J lost 7 bases. For the CDR3, the DNA is TGTGCCAGCAGTTTGACAGGGGGCGGAGGGGAGCAGTACTTC. Protein: CASSLTGGGGEQYF.

This clonotype was observed a handful of times. The chain employs TRBV5-5 and TRBJ2-2; D is unclear. V was clipped by 2 bases and J by 8 bases, with 7 bases between them. CDR1 and CDR2 from the germline V gene are SGHKS and YYEKEE (reference sequence). The CDR3 is 12 residues long. The CDR3 loop is CASSFEVGELFF. Here the CDR3 DNA reads TGTGCCAGCAGCTTTGAAGTAGGGGAGCTGTTTTTT.

Only a few counts were recorded for this clonotype. The chain has TRBV18 and TRBJ2-7; TRBD1 or TRBD2 may be the D gene (5 bases each). The CDR3 spans 15 residues. Per germline, CDR1 KGHSH and CDR2 LQKENI. V was shortened by 3 bases and J by 0 bases, with 12 bases between the two germline ends. DNA of the CDR3: TGTGCCAGCTCACCTCCAGGGAGTTTCTCCTACGAGCAGTACTTC. Translation: CASSPPGSFSYEQYF.

This clonotype was observed a handful of times. The V call is TRBV5-1, the J call TRBJ2-7, with 7 bases that match TRBD2. CDR1 and CDR2 (germline): SGHRS, YFSETQ. CDR3 length equals 15 residues. After removal of 4 bases from V and 1 base from J, the junction contained 8 bases not matched to a gene. CDR3: CASSTFASGSYEQYF. DNA for the CDR3: TGCGCCAGCAGCACTTTCGCTAGCGGATCCTACGAGCAGTACTTC.

This clonotype was observed many times. This chain joins TRBV15 and TRBJ1-1, with TRBD1 matching 7 bases. The CDR3 is 13 residues long. V shed 3 bases, J shed 9 bases, and the junction held 7 bases outside the gene matches. Germline V CDR1 and CDR2: LNHNV, YYDKDF (reference sequence). CDR3 in DNA: TGTGCCACCAGCAGCGTGAACAGGGGAAAAGCTTTCTTT. This translates into CATSSVNRGKAFF.

This clonotype appeared a few times. This chain connects TRBV11-2 to TRBJ2-5; 11 bases map to TRBD2. Germline V gives CDR1 SGHAT, CDR2 FQNNGV. The ends lost 1 base at V and 7 bases at J; junction bases unmatched: 2. The CDR3 is 14 amino acids. Here the CDR3 DNA reads TGTGCCAGCAGCTTAGGCGGACTAGCGGGGACCCAGTACTTC. It translates to CASSLGGLAGTQYF.

The table lists this clonotype with a few counts. V usage is TRBV14 and J usage is TRBJ2-2, with 11 positions matching TRBD2. With V trimmed by 1 base and J by 1 base, 5 bases remained unmatched. This CDR3 contains 18 residues. In germline, CDR1 is SGHDN, CDR2 FVKESK. In DNA form, the CDR3 reads TGTGCCAGCAGCCAAGGATCGGGACTAGCGGTGAACACCGGGGAGCTGTTTTTT. Translating gives CASSQGSGLAVNTGELFF.

V gene TRBV24-1 combines with J gene TRBJ2-3; 7 bases agree with TRBD1. The CDR3 extends over 15 amino acids. Germline V gene lookup returns CDR1 KGHDR and CDR2 SFDVKD. Losses at the gene ends were 4 bases for V and 1 base for J; bases not matched to a gene: 4. Written as DNA, the CDR3 is TGTGCCACCAGTGACGGACAGGTGGGCACAGATACGCAGTATTTT. This sequence encodes CATSDGQVGTDTQYF.

This clonotype has just a few counts. This CDR3 is CATSRVGDGTEQYF. The CDR3 nucleotides read TGTGCCACCAGCAGAGTAGGGGACGGGACCGAGCAGTACTTC. The genes are TRBV15 and TRBJ2-7; D may correspond to TRBD1 or TRBD2 (5 bases each). Trimming left V 1 base short and J 6 bases short, with 13 bases between. Germline V gives CDR1 LNHNV, CDR2 YYDKDF (reference sequence). This CDR3 has 14 residues. The full variable domain, in which reference TRBV15 and TRBJ2-7 provide the parts outside the CDR3, is DAMVIQNPRYQVTQFGKPVTLSCSQTLNHNVMYWYQQKSSQAPKLLFHYYDKDFNNEADTPDNFQSRRPNTSFCFLDIRSPGLGDTAMYLCATSRVGDGTEQYFGPGTRLTVT.

This clonotype came up a few times. The chain combines TRBV5-1 with TRBJ2-5; 11 bases map to TRBD2. Germline CDR1 SGHRS, CDR2 YFSETQ. Trimming cost V 0 bases and J 4 bases; bases outside gene matches: 8. CDR3 size: 17 residues. The CDR3: CASSLEPSGRTGETQYF. The CDR3 bases are TGCGCCAGCAGCTTGGAGCCTAGCGGGAGGACCGGAGAGACCCAGTACTTC.

This clonotype was recorded at least ten times. V and J are TRBV5-1 and TRBJ2-1; the match to TRBD2 covers 14 bases. In germline, CDR1 is SGHRS, CDR2 YFSETQ. The CDR3 has 20 residues. V dropped 0 bases and J dropped 6; count of bases not matched to a gene: 14. The CDR3 region has the DNA TGCGCCAGCAGCTTGGGACAGGTCGGGACTAGCGGGAGATCTCTCAATGAGCAGTTCTTC. This encodes CASSLGQVGTSGRSLNEQFF.

The rearrangement links TRBV18 to TRBJ2-7; 10 bases map to TRBD1. The trim removed 1 base at V and 6 bases at J, leaving 6 bases unmatched. Germline lookup yields CDR1 KGHSH and CDR2 LQKENI. The CDR3 is 15 amino acids. The CDR3 DNA sequence: TGTGCCAGCTCACCACTCGGGACAGGGGATCGCGAGCAGTACTTC. Translating it yields CASSPLGTGDREQYF.

The CDR3 reads CATSGPGTGNADTQYF. CDR3 nucleotides: TGTGCCACCAGCGGTCCCGGGACAGGGAACGCAGATACGCAGTATTTT. The chain joins TRBV15 to TRBJ2-3; 9 positions agree with TRBD1. This CDR3 comprises 16 residues. CDR1 and CDR2 (germline): LNHNV, YYDKDF (reference sequence). The trim removed 5 bases at V and 4 bases at J, leaving 10 bases unmatched.

The chain couples TRBV4-3 to TRBJ2-2, with 12 bases matching TRBD2. V was pared by 0 bases and J by 6 bases, with 8 bases of the junction left unmatched. Looked up from germline, CDR1 is LGHNA and CDR2 is YSLEER. The CDR3 is 18 residues long. This CDR3 is CASSQDSLAGGPAGELFF. The DNA for the CDR3 is TGCGCCAGCAGCCAAGATTCCCTAGCGGGAGGGCCGGCCGGGGAGCTGTTTTTT.

V and J are TRBV6-1 and TRBJ2-3, with a tentative D call TRBD1 (6 bases). The V gene lost 4 bases and the J gene lost 1 base, with 12 bases spanning the gap. Germline CDR1 is MNHNS and CDR2 is SASEGT. This CDR3 has 15 amino acids. The CDR3 nucleotides are TGTGCCAGCAGTGCCGGCAGGGGCGGCACAGATACGCAGTATTTT. Translated: CASSAGRGGTDTQYF.

This clonotype was seen only a few times. The chain carries TRBV5-1 and TRBJ2-5; D is unresolved. This CDR3 is built from 15 residues. V was trimmed by 3 bases and J by 2 bases, leaving 14 bases between them. Germline V CDR1 and CDR2: SGHRS, YFSETQ. The CDR3 region is CASSSLGGSQETQYF. CDR3 coding DNA: TGCGCCAGCAGCTCTCTTGGCGGATCTCAAGAGACCCAGTACTTC.

V gene TRBV5-1 combines with J gene TRBJ2-7; 10 bases agree with TRBD1. V was pared by 4 bases and J by 8 bases, with 9 bases of the junction left unmatched. Germline V gives CDR1 SGHRS, CDR2 YFSETQ. The CDR3 covers 14 residues. The CDR3 sequence: CASSGDRGLTQQYF. For the CDR3, the DNA is TGCGCCAGCAGCGGAGACAGGGGGCTGACTCAGCAGTACTTC. Together with reference TRBV5-1 and TRBJ2-7, the CDR3 gives the full variable domain: KAGVTQTPRYLIKTRGQQVTLSCSPISGHRSVSWYQQTPGQGLQFLFEYFSETQRNKGNFPGRFSGRQFSNSRSEMNVSTLELGDSALYLCASSGDRGLTQQYFGPGTRLTVT.

This chain joins TRBV20-1 and TRBJ1-5; 9 nucleotides line up with TRBD1. The trim removed 1 base at V and 2 bases at J, leaving 15 bases unmatched. Germline CDR1 is DFQATT and CDR2 is SNEGSKA (reference sequence). The CDR3 contains 19 residues. CDR3 loop: CSARGFPPGQGVGNQPQHF. The CDR3 coding sequence is TGCAGTGCTAGAGGTTTCCCGCCGGGACAGGGAGTGGGCAATCAGCCCCAGCATTTT.